This T cell receptor beta chain was recorded in a study of cytotoxic CD8 clonotypes in ibrutinib-treated CLL. Study as a whole: Partial responses totalled around 25 and complete responses 2; after median 68 months, approximately 15 remained remitted and approximately twelve progressed. Study-wide results and limits: The clonality rise at ibrutinib response reflected private clonotype expansion. Investigators sampled sustained-remission and progressing patients at differing times.

Comments on this clone: Antigen specificity is unknown.

Germline-derived CDR1 and CDR2 are SGHTA and FQGNSA. J lost 7 bases, V lost 0 bases, and 7 bases had no gene match. This CDR3 has 15 amino acids. Depths of 1 in 200,000 to 1 in 1 million T cells were the sequencing target. The repertoire was sequenced with immunoSEQ multiplex PCR; TCRdb's copy has only in-frame clones and lacks some. The sample holds some 84,000 clones, about 82% seen once. The V and J genes are TRBV7-2 and TRBJ1-2, with 8 bases aligning to TRBD1. Material: PBMCs, obtained before ibrutinib treatment. The sequence was collected from a human donor with chronic lymphocytic leukemia. The CDR3 DNA reads TGTGCCAGCAGCTTAGCTTCGGACAGGGCGGGTGGCTACACCTTC. It is translated as CASSLASDRAGGYTF.